A single sample is the source of the 21 T cell receptor beta chains below, sequenced in a study of response to subunit inactivated influenza vaccine. MiXCR, run by TCRdb on the RT-PCR reads, gives a single entry per CDR3 protein. Of about 780,000 distinct CDR3 sequences listed, less than 20% are singletons. The sample was PBMCs from blood, taken more than 4 days after vaccination. The receptors were gathered from a man aged 50 to 60 who received an inactivated influenza vaccine.

This clonotype came up a few times. The rearrangement uses TRBV4-2 and TRBJ1-1, with 7 positions matching TRBD1. CDR1 and CDR2 (germline): LGHNA, YNFKEQ. The CDR3 length is 17 residues. The ends lost 1 base at V and 4 bases at J; junction bases unmatched: 12. CDR3 protein: CASSQARGQGGGTEAFF. DNA for the CDR3: TGTGCCAGCAGCCAAGCAAGGGGGCAGGGGGGGGGCACTGAAGCTTTCTTT.

This clonotype appeared a few times. The chain couples TRBV12-3 or TRBV12-4 to TRBJ2-1; the match to TRBD1 covers 8 bases. This CDR3 has 15 residues. Germline trimming cut 4 bases from V and 6 bases from J; bases unmatched to any gene: 8. In nucleotides, the CDR3 is TGTGCCAGCAGTTCTAGGGCAGGGACAGGCAATGAGCAGTTCTTC. This encodes CASSSRAGTGNEQFF.

The chain joins TRBV5-1 to TRBJ1-1; the match to TRBD1 covers 7 bases. Germline CDR1 is SGHRS and CDR2 is YFSETQ. The CDR3 sequence is 16 residues long. The V segment lost 0 bases and the J segment 0 bases; nucleotides outside the gene matches: 5. CDR3 DNA sequence: TGCGCCAGCAGCTTGGGGACAGGAGGGATGAACACTGAAGCTTTCTTT. Amino acid sequence: CASSLGTGGMNTEAFF.

The chain is built from TRBV5-1 and TRBJ2-5, with a tentative D call TRBD1 (5 bases). This CDR3 is built from 15 residues. Between the trimmed V and J ends, which lost 2 bases and 4 bases, there was a span of 15 bases. Germline CDR1 SGHRS, CDR2 YFSETQ. In DNA form, the CDR3 reads TGCGCCAGCAGCTTTCGGCAGGGCGTAAGAGAGACCCAGTACTTC. Protein: CASSFRQGVRETQYF. The full variable domain, its missing parts supplied by reference TRBV5-1 and TRBJ2-5, is KAGVTQTPRYLIKTRGQQVTLSCSPISGHRSVSWYQQTPGQGLQFLFEYFSETQRNKGNFPGRFSGRQFSNSRSEMNVSTLELGDSALYLCASSFRQGVRETQYFGPGTRLLVL.

V is TRBV7-3 and J is TRBJ2-1; D uncertain. CDR1 and CDR2 (germline): SGHTA, FQGTGA. V gave up 5 bases and J gave up 0 bases, with 14 bases separating them. The CDR3 extends over 16 amino acids. CDR3 nucleotides: TGTGCCAGCAGCGCTATCAGCTCTAGCTCCTACAATGAGCAGTTCTTC. Its translation is CASSAISSSSYNEQFF. The entire variable domain, with the rest obtained from reference TRBV7-3 and TRBJ2-1, is as follows: GAGVSQTPSNKVTEKGKYVELRCDPISGHTALYWYRQSLGQGPEFLIYFQGTGAADDSGLPNDRFFAVRPEGSVSTLKIQRTERGDSAVYLCASSAISSSSYNEQFFGPGTRLTVL.

This clonotype came up many times. The chain uses TRBV28 and TRBJ1-5; D is uncertain. V was pared by 8 bases and J by 0 bases, with 8 bases between. CDR3 length equals 13 residues. Germline-derived CDR1 and CDR2 are MDHEN and SYDVKM. The CDR3 here is CASHRDSNQPQHF. The CDR3 DNA is TGTGCCAGCCACAGAGATAGCAATCAGCCCCAGCATTTT.

This clonotype was found a few times. The chain combines TRBV5-1 with TRBJ2-2; D might be TRBD2 (5 bases). Germline assignment: CDR1 SGHRS and CDR2 YFSETQ. The CDR3 has 14 residues. With 4 bases removed from V and 6 bases from J, the gap between germline ends came to 13 bases. CDR3 protein: CASSPDSFAGELFF. The CDR3 DNA follows: TGCGCCAGCAGCCCGGACTCCTTTGCCGGGGAGCTGTTTTTT.

This clonotype was counted between two and nine times. This chain joins TRBV10-3 and TRBJ1-6; D not certain. The CDR3 contains 16 residues. The germline V gene encodes CDR1 ENHRY and CDR2 SYGVKD. V was shortened by 5 bases and J by 9 bases, with 20 bases between the two germline ends. The CDR3 region is CAISLALPGIGSPLHF. Written as DNA, the CDR3 is TGTGCCATCAGTCTCGCCCTTCCCGGGATTGGTTCACCCCTCCACTTT.

There are many counts of this clonotype. The rearrangement joins TRBV10-3 to TRBJ2-1, with a possible D match to TRBD1 (5 bases). CDR3 length equals 15 residues. Germline V gene sequence: CDR1 ENHRY, CDR2 SYGVKD. Trimming took off 3 bases at V and 2 bases at J, with 11 bases between the two ends. The CDR3 nucleotides are TGTGCCATCAGTGACCAGCAGGGCCCCTACAATGAGCAGTTCTTC. Its protein product is CAISDQQGPYNEQFF.

The chain is built from TRBV28 and TRBJ2-1; 11 bases are a match to TRBD1. The germline V gene encodes CDR1 MDHEN and CDR2 SYDVKM. Trimming removed 7 bases from V and 4 bases from J; junction bases left unmatched: 9. There are 16 residues in the CDR3. The CDR3 loop reads CASTPIRDRGYNEQFF. DNA of the CDR3: TGTGCCAGCACCCCTATCCGGGACAGGGGGTACAATGAGCAGTTCTTC.

There are a few counts of this clonotype. This chain joins TRBV28 and TRBJ2-1; D is ambiguous. Germline V gene sequence: CDR1 MDHEN, CDR2 SYDVKM. Trimming shortened V by 5 bases and J by 0 bases, and 11 bases separated the two germline ends. The CDR3 is 15 residues long. The CDR3 DNA reads as TGTGCCAGCAGTATATCCCCGAGCTCCTACAATGAGCAGTTCTTC. It translates to CASSISPSSYNEQFF.

This clonotype was observed a few times. The chain links TRBV18 to TRBJ2-7, with a tentative D call TRBD1 (6 bases). Trimming removed 6 bases from V and 3 bases from J, with 18 bases in between. There are 15 residues in the CDR3. Looked up from germline, CDR1 is KGHSH and CDR2 is LQKENI. The CDR3 DNA is TGTGCCAGCTCCCCGCAAGACAGGCCATACTACGAGCAGTACTTC. It is translated as CASSPQDRPYYEQYF.

There are a few counts of this clonotype. V usage is TRBV27 and J usage is TRBJ2-1; 9 bases line up with TRBD2. Germline V CDR1 and CDR2: MNHEY, SMNVEV (reference sequence). V lost 3 bases, J lost 3 bases, and 3 bases stayed unmatched. The CDR3 has 15 amino acids. CDR3 amino acids: CASSFAGGRYNEQFF. In DNA, the CDR3 is TGTGCCAGCAGTTTCGCGGGAGGGCGCTACAATGAGCAGTTCTTC.

V is TRBV5-1 and J is TRBJ2-3; 7 bases agree with TRBD1. There are 16 residues in the CDR3. CDR1 and CDR2 from the germline V gene are SGHRS and YFSETQ. The junction had 13 bases not matched to a gene; V was cut back by 6 bases and J by 3 bases. The CDR3 bases are TGCGCCAGCACCTCTACAGGGGCCCCCTCGACAGATACGCAGTATTTT. As protein: CASTSTGAPSTDTQYF. Full variable domain (outside the CDR3, taken from reference TRBV5-1 and TRBJ2-3): KAGVTQTPRYLIKTRGQQVTLSCSPISGHRSVSWYQQTPGQGLQFLFEYFSETQRNKGNFPGRFSGRQFSNSRSEMNVSTLELGDSALYLCASTSTGAPSTDTQYFGPGTRLTVL.

V and J are TRBV28 and TRBJ2-7; D is possibly TRBD2 (6 bases). Germline V gene lookup returns CDR1 MDHEN and CDR2 SYDVKM. CDR3 size: 14 residues. V was pared by 4 bases and J by 4 bases, with 14 bases between. The CDR3, as DNA: TGTGCCAGCAGTTCGCCGGGACTTCGATACGAGCAGTACTTC. Its protein product is CASSSPGLRYEQYF.

This clonotype showed up just a few times. V gene TRBV25-1 combines with J gene TRBJ1-1; unclear D gene. Germline CDR1 reads MGHDK; CDR2 reads SYGVNS. V lost 1 base to trimming and J lost 7 bases, with 13 bases between them. The CDR3 spans 14 residues. The DNA of the CDR3 is TGTGCCAGCAGTGAATCGGGGTACTTGGGTGAAGCTTTCTTT. It codes for CASSESGYLGEAFF.

This clonotype was seen just once. This chain joins TRBV9 and TRBJ2-7; D is ambiguous. V was cut by 0 bases and J by 0 bases, with 10 bases left in between. Germline V CDR1 and CDR2: SGDLS, YYNGEE. There are 15 residues in the CDR3. The CDR3 coding sequence is TGTGCCAGCAGCGTAGGGCCAGTGGCCTCCTACGAGCAGTACTTC. Translating gives CASSVGPVASYEQYF.

In its sample, this clonotype was seen many times. The V call is TRBV9, the J call TRBJ1-2, with 9 bases matching TRBD1. The CDR3 loop spans 14 amino acids. The V and J ends lost 3 bases and 9 bases, in that order; junction bases with no gene match: 9. Germline CDR1 and CDR2: SGDLS and YYNGEE. CDR3 residues: CASSAPDRGWSYTF. The CDR3 nucleotides read TGTGCCAGCAGCGCCCCGGACAGGGGATGGAGCTACACCTTC.

This clonotype was seen ten or more times. The chain has TRBV20-1 and TRBJ2-3, with TRBD2 as a possible D gene (6 bases). With 7 bases removed from V and 1 base from J, the gap between germline ends came to 9 bases. The V gene's germline CDR1 is DFQATT and CDR2 SNEGSKA (reference sequence). The CDR3 is 12 amino acids. Written as DNA, the CDR3 is TGCAGTGGCTGGGGGGGCACAGATACGCAGTATTTT. It yields the protein CSGWGGTDTQYF.

The CDR3 bases are TGCAGTGCTAGAGATACGACTGTGAGCACTGAAGCTTTCTTT. Protein sequence: CSARDTTVSTEAFF. The chain joins TRBV20-1 to TRBJ1-1; no clear D. The CDR3 consists of 14 residues. The V and J ends lost 0 bases and 4 bases respectively, with 12 bases between them. Germline V lookup: CDR1 DFQATT, CDR2 SNEGSKA (reference sequence).

The chain employs TRBV4-3 and TRBJ2-5, with D possibly TRBD2 on 5 matching bases. The CDR3 sequence is 15 residues long. Germline V gene data show CDR1 as LGHNA and CDR2 as YSLEER. Trimming stripped 0 bases from V and 1 base from J, with 9 bases between. DNA for the CDR3: TGCGCCAGCAGCCAAGATACGGGGTCCCAAGAGACCCAGTACTTC. Protein sequence: CASSQDTGSQETQYF.